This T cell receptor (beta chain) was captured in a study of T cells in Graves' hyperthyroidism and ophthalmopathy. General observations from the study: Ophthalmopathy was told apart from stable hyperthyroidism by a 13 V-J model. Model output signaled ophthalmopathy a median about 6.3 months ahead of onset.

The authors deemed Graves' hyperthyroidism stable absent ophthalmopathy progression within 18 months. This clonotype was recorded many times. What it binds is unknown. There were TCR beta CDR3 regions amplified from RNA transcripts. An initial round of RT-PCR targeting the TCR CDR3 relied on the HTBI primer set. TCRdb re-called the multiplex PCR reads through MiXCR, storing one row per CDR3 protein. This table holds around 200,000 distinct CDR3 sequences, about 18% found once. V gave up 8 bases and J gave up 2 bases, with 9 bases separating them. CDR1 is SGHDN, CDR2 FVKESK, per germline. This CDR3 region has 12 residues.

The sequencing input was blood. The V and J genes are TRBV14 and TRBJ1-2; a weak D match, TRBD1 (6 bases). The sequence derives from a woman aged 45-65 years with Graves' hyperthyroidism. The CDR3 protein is CASGTGNYGYTF. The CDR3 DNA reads TGTGCCAGCGGAACAGGGAACTATGGCTACACCTTC.